Each of the 6 T cell receptor beta chains below was sequenced from the same sample in a study of control samples from healthy donors and cancer patients (TCRdb year 2020). Receptor libraries were prepared by the immunoSEQ multiplex PCR assay. This is the immuneACCESS table as TCRdb keeps it, with only in-frame sequences that have V and J called. A part of the clones is gone; compared with another copy, unresolved V genes explain less than half, and the rest is unexplained. Within this sample are about 51,000 clones, with 75% to 85% of them counted one time only. The ten biggest clones cover 9.5% to 13% of the sample. Specimen: blood. These receptor sequences come from a man between 65 and 85 years old in good health.

This chain joins TRBV28 and TRBJ1-1; possibly TRBD1 for D (6 bases). CDR1 MDHEN and CDR2 SYDVKM come from the germline V gene. The CDR3 length is 18 residues. Trimming cost V 8 bases and J 1 base, with 26 bases left between them. CDR3 sequence: CASPDLQSIQGANTEAFF. Written as DNA, the CDR3 is TGTGCCAGCCCAGACCTTCAGTCAATACAGGGCGCGAACACTGAAGCTTTCTTT.

This rearrangement joins TRBV6-6 to TRBJ2-7; tentative D call: TRBD1 (6 bases). Germline CDR1 reads MNHNY; CDR2 reads SVGAGI (reference sequence). This CDR3 comprises 15 residues. V lost 8 bases and J lost 5, with 22 bases in between. The CDR3 coding sequence is TGTGCCAGCGGAGACAGGAGACTACTAAGGGACGAGCAGTACTTC. Protein product: CASGDRRLLRDEQYF.

J is TRBJ1-2 and V is TRBV28; 10 bases are shared with TRBD1. V was clipped by 5 bases and J by 8 bases; unmatched bases: 11. This CDR3 spans 15 amino acids. From germline, CDR1 is MDHEN and CDR2 SYDVKM. CDR3 protein: CASSTGTGESRGYTF. CDR3 bases: TGTGCCAGCAGTACCGGGACAGGGGAAAGCAGGGGCTACACCTTC.

This clone was found a few times. The chain couples TRBV7-9 to TRBJ1-5; 11 nucleotides align to TRBD1. After removal of 4 bases from V and 9 bases from J, the junction contained 8 bases not matched to a gene. The length of the CDR3 is 15 residues. CDR1 is SEHNR and CDR2 is FQNEAQ in the germline V gene (reference sequence). The CDR3 loop reads CASSSGQGASRPQHF. The DNA for the CDR3 is TGTGCCAGCAGCTCAGGACAGGGGGCTTCTCGGCCCCAGCATTTT.

This chain uses TRBV25-1 with TRBJ1-2; 7 nucleotides align to TRBD1. Trimming removed 3 bases from V and 8 bases from J; junction bases left unmatched: 18. Germline V gene lookup returns CDR1 MGHDK and CDR2 SYGVNS. This CDR3 is 17 amino acids long. In DNA form, the CDR3 reads TGTGCCAGCAGTGATACAGCCGGGACAGTCGCCGCGAGGGGCTACACCTTC. Translating it yields CASSDTAGTVAARGYTF.

Only one count was recorded for this clone. The chain has TRBV19 and TRBJ1-2; no reliable D call. V lost 3 bases and J 4 bases, leaving 18 bases between the germline ends. The CDR3 sequence is 16 residues long. Germline CDR1 and CDR2: LNHDA and SQIVND (reference sequence). CDR3 nucleotide sequence: TGTGCCAGTAGTATCGGACCTGGCAAAACCCCCTATGGCTACACCTTC. Encoded protein: CASSIGPGKTPYGYTF.